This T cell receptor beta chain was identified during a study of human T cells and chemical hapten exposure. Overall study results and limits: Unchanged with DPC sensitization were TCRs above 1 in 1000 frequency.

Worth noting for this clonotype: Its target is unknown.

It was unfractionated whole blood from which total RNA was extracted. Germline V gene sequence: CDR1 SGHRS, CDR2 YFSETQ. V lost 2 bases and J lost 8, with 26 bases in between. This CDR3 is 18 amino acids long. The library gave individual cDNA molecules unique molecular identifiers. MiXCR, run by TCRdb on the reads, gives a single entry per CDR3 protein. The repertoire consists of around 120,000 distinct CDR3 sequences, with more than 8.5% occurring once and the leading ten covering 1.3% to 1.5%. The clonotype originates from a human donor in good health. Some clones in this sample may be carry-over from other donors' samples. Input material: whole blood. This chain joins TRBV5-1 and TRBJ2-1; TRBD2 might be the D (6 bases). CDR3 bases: TGCGCCAGCAGCTTCCCCCTAGGGCGGGGCGATAGAAGGGATGAGCAGTTCTTC. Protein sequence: CASSFPLGRGDRRDEQFF. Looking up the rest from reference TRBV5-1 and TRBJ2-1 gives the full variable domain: KAGVTQTPRYLIKTRGQQVTLSCSPISGHRSVSWYQQTPGQGLQFLFEYFSETQRNKGNFPGRFSGRQFSNSRSEMNVSTLELGDSALYLCASSFPLGRGDRRDEQFFGPGTRLTVL.